Listed below are T cell receptor beta chains from one sample, sequenced in a study of blood T cells in healthy people across ages. A single record per CDR3 protein comes from TCRdb applying MiXCR to the 5' RACE reads. Of 1.5 million to 2 million distinct CDR3 sequences listed, 30% to 40% are singletons. The sequencing input was blood. Every receptor here comes from a human donor in good health. The CDR3 runs from the conserved cysteine through the conserved F or W. The D gene is left open where the match is weak. Size is omitted from some rows. Given values are once, few, many or a class for expanded clones.

d_call,clone_size,j_call,v_call,cdr3_aa,cdr3_nt
-,-,TRBJ2-7,TRBV3-1,CASSPKGNEQYF,TGTGCCAGCAGCCCCAAGGGGAACGAGCAGTACTTC
-,-,TRBJ2-3,TRBV20-1,CSASQWSTDTQYF,TGCAGTGCTAGCCAGTGGAGCACAGATACGCAGTATTTT
-,few,TRBJ2-7,TRBV4-3,CASSQDVTGATYEQYF,TGCGCCAGCAGCCAAGATGTAACGGGGGCAACCTACGAGCAGTACTTC
-,-,TRBJ2-4,TRBV28,CATLRQPVGKNIQYF,TGTGCCACCCTGAGACAGCCGGTGGGCAAAAACATTCAGTACTTC
-,few,TRBJ2-1,TRBV20-1,CSPLGAHSYNEQFF,TGCAGTCCCCTGGGGGCGCACTCCTACAATGAGCAGTTCTTC
TRBD1,few,TRBJ1-1,TRBV7-9,CASSPRAQTGVTEAFF,TGTGCCAGCAGCCCTAGAGCCCAGACAGGGGTCACTGAAGCTTTCTTT
-,-,TRBJ2-3,TRBV20-1,CSARVYTDTQYF,TGCAGTGCTAGAGTGTACACAGATACGCAGTATTTT
TRBD1,-,TRBJ1-2,TRBV28,CASSLSGGGGYTF,TGTGCCAGCAGTTTGTCAGGGGGCGGTGGCTACACCTTC
-,-,TRBJ2-5,TRBV12-3/TRBV12-4,CASSPLGSETQYF,TGTGCCAGCAGCCCTCTAGGATCAGAGACCCAGTACTTC
-,-,TRBJ1-1,TRBV29-1,CSVLGQITEAFF,TGCAGCGTTCTCGGACAGATCACTGAAGCTTTCTTT
-,-,TRBJ1-3,TRBV6-5,CASSYSAGRGGNTIYF,TGTGCCAGCAGTTACTCGGCAGGGAGAGGCGGAAACACCATATATTTT
-,-,TRBJ2-7,TRBV10-3,CAIGELTGISYEQYF,TGTGCCATCGGTGAGTTGACAGGTATCTCCTACGAGCAGTACTTC
-,-,TRBJ2-7,TRBV29-1,CSAAGQVYEQYF,TGCAGCGCAGCTGGACAAGTCTACGAGCAGTACTTC
TRBD2,few,TRBJ2-1,TRBV4-3,CASSKLAGGPSEQFF,TGCGCCAGCAGCAAACTAGCGGGGGGCCCTAGTGAGCAGTTCTTC
-,-,TRBJ2-3,TRBV20-1,CSASSPRRSTDTQYF,TGCAGTGCTAGTTCGCCGCGGAGAAGCACAGATACGCAGTATTTT
-,few,TRBJ2-1,TRBV5-1,CASSLGAGAVDEQFF,TGCGCCAGCAGCTTGGGGGCAGGGGCGGTCGATGAGCAGTTCTTC
TRBD2,few,TRBJ2-1,TRBV5-1,CASSLVLAGGYDNEQFF,TGCGCCAGCAGCTTGGTGTTAGCGGGGGGGTACGACAATGAGCAGTTCTTC
-,-,TRBJ1-1,TRBV7-6,CASSLAVEEGTEAFF,TGTGCCAGCAGCTTAGCGGTCGAGGAGGGCACTGAAGCTTTCTTT
-,-,TRBJ2-5,TRBV28,CASSGEVTQYF,TGTGCCAGCAGTGGTGAGGTGACCCAGTACTTC
-,few,TRBJ2-7,TRBV12-3/TRBV12-4,CASRQGGKSEQYF,TGTGCCAGCAGGCAGGGGGGGAAGAGCGAGCAGTACTTC
-,-,TRBJ1-2,TRBV7-2,CASSPSPGFNYGYTF,TGTGCCAGCAGCCCAAGCCCGGGGTTCAACTATGGCTACACCTTC
TRBD2,-,TRBJ2-1,TRBV10-3,CATGTRRNEQFF,TGTGCCACCGGGACTAGGAGAAATGAGCAGTTCTTC
TRBD2,few,TRBJ2-7,TRBV7-2,CASSLASGGAGEQYF,TGTGCCAGCAGCTTAGCTAGCGGGGGGGCAGGCGAGCAGTACTTC
-,-,TRBJ1-1,TRBV7-2,CASSPPGALIQAFF,TGTGCCAGCAGCCCGCCCGGGGCCCTAATTCAAGCTTTCTTT
-,few,TRBJ2-5,TRBV7-3,CASSLTPGMVETQYF,TGTGCCAGCAGCTTAACGCCAGGGATGGTAGAGACCCAGTACTTC
TRBD1,once,TRBJ1-6,TRBV3-1,CASSRTGRVSPLHF,TGTGCCAGCAGCCGGACAGGGCGGGTTTCACCCCTCCACTTT
TRBD1,-,TRBJ2-6,TRBV6-6,CASRRTGGSGANVLTF,TGTGCCAGCAGGCGCACAGGGGGGTCTGGGGCCAACGTCCTGACTTTC
-,few,TRBJ2-7,TRBV5-1,CASSRGGEQLYEQYF,TGCGCCAGCAGCCGGGGTGGGGAACAACTCTACGAGCAGTACTTC
TRBD1,few,TRBJ2-1,TRBV6-2/TRBV6-3,CASSSTTPGQGVGNEQFF,TGTGCCAGCAGTTCAACCACACCGGGACAGGGGGTAGGCAATGAGCAGTTCTTC
-,-,TRBJ2-1,TRBV5-1,CASSLTTGTEYYNEQFF,TGCGCCAGCAGCCTAACCACCGGGACGGAGTACTACAATGAGCAGTTCTTC
-,-,TRBJ2-1,TRBV6-5,CASSYNPPGSTYNEQFF,TGTGCCAGCAGTTACAACCCCCCAGGGTCGACCTACAATGAGCAGTTCTTC
-,-,TRBJ2-4,TRBV20-1,CSARPRGSRYNEQYF,TGCAGTGCTAGACCCCGGGGGAGTCGCTACAATGAGCAGTACTTC
TRBD1,-,TRBJ1-4,TRBV4-3,CASNTGTGNEKLFF,TGCGCCAGCAACACCGGGACAGGGAATGAAAAACTGTTTTTT
TRBD1,-,TRBJ1-1,TRBV6-2/TRBV6-3,CASRRMTGSSTEAFF,TGTGCCAGCAGGAGGATGACAGGGAGTAGCACTGAAGCTTTCTTT
TRBD1,once,TRBJ2-7,TRBV20-1,CSARGRTGVSEQYF,TGCAGTGCTAGAGGGAGGACAGGCGTCAGCGAGCAGTACTTC
-,few,TRBJ2-7,TRBV29-1,CSVIGGGWDEQYF,TGCAGCGTTATTGGGGGGGGCTGGGATGAGCAGTACTTC
-,-,TRBJ1-3,TRBV7-2,CASSLASGRRRNTIYF,TGTGCCAGCAGCTTAGCCTCGGGACGGAGAAGAAACACCATATATTTT
-,-,TRBJ1-6,TRBV7-2,CASSSDSFDSPLHF,TGTGCCAGCAGCTCGGACAGCTTTGATTCACCCCTCCACTTT
-,-,TRBJ2-3,TRBV20-1,CSARDGRGRTQYF,TGCAGTGCTAGAGATGGAAGGGGGAGGACGCAGTATTTT
-,-,TRBJ2-7,TRBV20-1,CSAQAILRGRRRPYEQYF,TGCAGTGCGCAGGCTATCCTTCGGGGCAGGAGGCGCCCCTACGAGCAGTACTTC
TRBD2,-,TRBJ2-3,TRBV11-2,CAGKKGLAGGIADTQYF,TGTGCCGGAAAAAAAGGACTAGCGGGGGGGATAGCAGATACGCAGTATTTT
-,-,TRBJ2-7,TRBV12-3/TRBV12-4,CASSPLRNQGPAGEQYF,TGTGCCAGCAGTCCCTTACGGAACCAGGGGCCCGCAGGCGAGCAGTACTTC
-,few,TRBJ2-1,TRBV5-1,CASSLASFSYNEQFF,TGCGCCAGCAGTCTCGCAAGTTTCTCCTACAATGAGCAGTTCTTC
TRBD1,-,TRBJ1-6,TRBV15,CATSRDRDRPRSSPLHF,TGTGCCACCAGCAGAGATCGGGACAGGCCGCGGAGTTCACCCCTCCACTTT
-,-,TRBJ2-5,TRBV29-1,CSVGRDSQETQYF,TGCAGCGTTGGCCGGGACTCACAAGAGACCCAGTACTTC
TRBD1,few,TRBJ2-7,TRBV2,CASRGGQVVPEQYF,TGTGCCAGCAGGGGGGGACAGGTGGTCCCCGAGCAGTACTTC
-,-,TRBJ1-2,TRBV12-3/TRBV12-4,CASSLGTIIYRGYTF,TGTGCCAGCAGTTTAGGGACTATTATATATCGGGGCTACACCTTC
TRBD1,-,TRBJ1-2,TRBV12-3/TRBV12-4,CASAQGAQGGCTF,TGTGCCAGCGCACAGGGGGCGCAAGGCGGCTGCACCTTC
-,-,TRBJ1-6,TRBV28,CASTPTNSPLHF,TGTGCCAGCACTCCCACAAATTCACCCCTCCACTTT
TRBD2,once,TRBJ2-5,TRBV4-2,CASSRQRGGRETQYF,TGTGCCAGCAGCCGGCAGCGGGGGGGCCGGGAGACCCAGTACTTC
TRBD2,-,TRBJ2-1,TRBV29-1,CSVLAGGVNEQFF,TGCAGCGTTTTAGCGGGGGGGGTCAATGAGCAGTTCTTC
TRBD1,-,TRBJ1-2,TRBV5-6,CASSSMGQGTCGYTF,TGTGCCAGCAGCTCAATGGGACAGGGGACCTGTGGCTACACCTTC
-,few,TRBJ2-7,TRBV24-1,CATSDGIYEQYF,TGTGCCACCAGTGATGGCATCTACGAGCAGTACTTC
-,-,TRBJ1-1,TRBV29-1,CSVAPPGGRAEAFF,TGCAGCGTTGCTCCCCCGGGGGGGAGGGCTGAAGCTTTCTTT
-,-,TRBJ1-2,TRBV12-3/TRBV12-4,CASSFGRAAGYTF,TGTGCCAGCAGTTTCGGGAGGGCAGCCGGCTACACCTTC
-,-,TRBJ2-7,TRBV5-1,CASRLRTAYEQYF,TGCGCCAGCAGGTTGAGGACAGCTTACGAGCAGTACTTC
-,few,TRBJ2-7,TRBV6-5,CASSYEGATYEQYF,TGTGCCAGCAGTTACGAGGGAGCTACCTACGAGCAGTACTTC
TRBD1,-,TRBJ2-1,TRBV5-1,CASSLYPWKLGQGIDEQFF,TGCGCCAGCAGCTTGTACCCCTGGAAACTAGGACAGGGGATTGATGAGCAGTTCTTC
-,-,TRBJ1-2,TRBV20-1,CSASPQGSYGYTF,TGCAGTGCTAGCCCCCAGGGGTCCTATGGCTACACCTTC